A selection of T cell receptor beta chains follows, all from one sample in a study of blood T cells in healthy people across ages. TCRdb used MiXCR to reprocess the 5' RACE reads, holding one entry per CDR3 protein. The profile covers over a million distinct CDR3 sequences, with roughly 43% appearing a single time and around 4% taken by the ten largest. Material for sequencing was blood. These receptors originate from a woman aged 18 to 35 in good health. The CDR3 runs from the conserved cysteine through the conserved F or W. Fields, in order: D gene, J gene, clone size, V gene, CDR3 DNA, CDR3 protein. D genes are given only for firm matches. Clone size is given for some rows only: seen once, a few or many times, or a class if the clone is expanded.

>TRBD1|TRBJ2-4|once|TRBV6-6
TGTGCCAGCAGTTACCCCGGGACAGGGGGAAACATTCAGTACTTC
CASSYPGTGGNIQYF
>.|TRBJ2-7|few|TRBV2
TGTGCCAGCAGTGGGATTTGGGACCGAGCCTACGAGCAGTACTTC
CASSGIWDRAYEQYF
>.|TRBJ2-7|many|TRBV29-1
TGCAGCGTTGAAGAACCACATACAGGGACCTACGAGCAGTACTTC
CSVEEPHTGTYEQYF
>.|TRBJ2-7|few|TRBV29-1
TGCAGCGTTGAACTACCGATAGGCGAGCAGTACTTC
CSVELPIGEQYF
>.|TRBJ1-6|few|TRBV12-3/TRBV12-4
TGTGCCAGCAGTTCCGCAGGGCTGGGATCACCCCTCCACTTT
CASSSAGLGSPLHF
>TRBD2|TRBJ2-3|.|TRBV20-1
TGCAGTCGAGTCGGGGCGGGAGGAACAGATACGCAGTATTTT
CSRVGAGGTDTQYF
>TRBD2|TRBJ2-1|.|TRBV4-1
TGCGCCAGCAGCCCTACTAGCGCGGAATACAATGAGCAGTTCTTC
CASSPTSAEYNEQFF
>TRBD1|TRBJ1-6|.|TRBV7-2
TGTGCCAGCAGCTTAATGGACAGGGGGCTCAATTCACCCCTCCACTTT
CASSLMDRGLNSPLHF
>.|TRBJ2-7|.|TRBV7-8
TGTGCCAGCAGCCCGAAAGACAAATACTACGAGCAGTACTTC
CASSPKDKYYEQYF
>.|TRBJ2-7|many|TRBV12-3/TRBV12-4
TGTGCTAGCAGCTTAAGGGGGTCCTACGAGCAGTACTTC
CASSLRGSYEQYF
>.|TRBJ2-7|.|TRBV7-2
TGTGCCAGCAGCCCAGGACAGACCCTATACGAGCAGTACTTC
CASSPGQTLYEQYF
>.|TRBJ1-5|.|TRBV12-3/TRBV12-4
TGTGCCAGCACCCTGGACGGGTATCAGCCCCAGCATTTT
CASTLDGYQPQHF
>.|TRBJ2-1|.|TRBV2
TGTGCCAGCAGTTCACCAATCGGGTCCTACAATGAGCAGTTCTTC
CASSSPIGSYNEQFF
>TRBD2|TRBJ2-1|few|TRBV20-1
TGCAGTGCAGTGACCGGGACTAGCGGGAGGCCCCCCTACAATGAGCAGTTCTTC
CSAVTGTSGRPPYNEQFF
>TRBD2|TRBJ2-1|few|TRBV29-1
TGCAGCGTTGGAAGCCGACTAGCGGACAATGAGCAGTTCTTC
CSVGSRLADNEQFF
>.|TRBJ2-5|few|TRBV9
TGTGCCAGCAGCGTGGGGTCGGGACAAGGAGAGACCCAGTACTTC
CASSVGSGQGETQYF
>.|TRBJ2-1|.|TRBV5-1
TGCGCCAGCAGCTTGTCCCCCGGGACTAGGGGGCGTGAGCAGTTCTTC
CASSLSPGTRGREQFF
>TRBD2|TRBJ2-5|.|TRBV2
TGTGCCAGCAGTGTTACTAGCGGGGGGGAAGAGACCCAGTACTTC
CASSVTSGGEETQYF
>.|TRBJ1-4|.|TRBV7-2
TGTGCCAGCTCCCTACAGGGTACCCCTAATGAAAAACTGTTTTTT
CASSLQGTPNEKLFF
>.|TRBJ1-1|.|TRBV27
TGTGCCAGCAGTTTACAAGGAGGGAGATTTGAAGCTTTCTTT
CASSLQGGRFEAFF
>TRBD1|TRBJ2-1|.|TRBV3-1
TGTGCCAGCAGCCAAGCGGGTTACGGGACAGGCGTAGCCTACAATGAGCAGTTCTTC
CASSQAGYGTGVAYNEQFF
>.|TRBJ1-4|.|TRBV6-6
TGTGCCGGCAGTTACTCCACGCTGGCAACTAATGAAAAACTGTTTTTT
CAGSYSTLATNEKLFF
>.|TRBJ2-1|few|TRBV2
TGTGCCAGCAGTGAATTTGGAGAGGGGTCCTACAATGAGCAGTTCTTC
CASSEFGEGSYNEQFF
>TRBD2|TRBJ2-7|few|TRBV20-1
TGCAGTGCTAGGCTAGCGGGAGTCCTTTACGAGCAGTACTTC
CSARLAGVLYEQYF
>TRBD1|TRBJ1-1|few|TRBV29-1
TGCAGTGGGGGACAGATGAACACTGAAGCTTTCTTT
CSGGQMNTEAFF
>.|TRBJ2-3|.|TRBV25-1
TGTGCCAGCGGAGTCGGTTGGGGGGAGGTAGATACGCAGTATTTT
CASGVGWGEVDTQYF
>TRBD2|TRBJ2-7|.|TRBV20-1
TGCAGTGCCGTCACCGGGACTAGCGGGATCTCCCAGTACTTC
CSAVTGTSGISQYF
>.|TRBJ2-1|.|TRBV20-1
TGCAGTGCTAGAGATGGCTCCAGAGGGGATGAGCAGTTCTTC
CSARDGSRGDEQFF
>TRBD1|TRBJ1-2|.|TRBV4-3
TGCGCCAGCAGCCAAGATAGGGGGACAGGACCCAACTATGGCTACACCTTC
CASSQDRGTGPNYGYTF
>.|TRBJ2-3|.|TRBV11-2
TGTGCCAGCAGCGGACACTTCGATACGCAGTATTTT
CASSGHFDTQYF
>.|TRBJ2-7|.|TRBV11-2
TGTGCCAGCAGCCCGCCATACGCGGTTTACGAGCAGTACTTC
CASSPPYAVYEQYF
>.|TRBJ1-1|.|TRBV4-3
TGCGCCAGCAGCCAAGGCCCCGGGCCCACTGAAGCTTTCTTT
CASSQGPGPTEAFF
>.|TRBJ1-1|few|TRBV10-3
TGTGCCATCTCACCGCAGGGTGCGGAGGCTTTCTTT
CAISPQGAEAFF
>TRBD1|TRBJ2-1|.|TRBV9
TGTGCCAGCAGCCCTAGCGGACAGGGGGGGTACACTGAGCAGTTCTTC
CASSPSGQGGYTEQFF
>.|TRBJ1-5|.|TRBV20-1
TGCAGTGTCACCCCGGCTGGGTTCCGCAATCAGCCCCAGCATTTT
CSVTPAGFRNQPQHF
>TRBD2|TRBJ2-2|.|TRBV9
TGTGCCAGCAGGGGCCGAGGGCTAGCGGGGACGAACACCGGGGAGCTGTTTTTT
CASRGRGLAGTNTGELFF
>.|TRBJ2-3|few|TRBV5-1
TGCGCCAGCAGTCGAACGGCGTCCGTTCGCGCAGATACGCAGTATTTT
CASSRTASVRADTQYF
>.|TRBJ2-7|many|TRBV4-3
TGCGCCAGCAGCCAAGATGGGCCTTCTAGCCCCACCTACGAGCAGTACTTC
CASSQDGPSSPTYEQYF
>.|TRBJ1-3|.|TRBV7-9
TGTGCCAGCAGCCAAACTGCTGGGGGGTCCTCTGGAAACACCATATATTTT
CASSQTAGGSSGNTIYF
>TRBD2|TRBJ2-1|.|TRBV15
TGTGCCACCAGCAAAAGCGGGGGGGCATACAATGAGCAGTTCTTC
CATSKSGGAYNEQFF
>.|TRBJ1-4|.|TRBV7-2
TGTGCCAGCAGCTTACAGGGGCATGGTGAAAAACTGTTTTTT
CASSLQGHGEKLFF
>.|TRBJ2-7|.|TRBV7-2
TGTGCCAGCAGCCAAACAGTACAGGACTCCCACGAGCAGTACTTC
CASSQTVQDSHEQYF